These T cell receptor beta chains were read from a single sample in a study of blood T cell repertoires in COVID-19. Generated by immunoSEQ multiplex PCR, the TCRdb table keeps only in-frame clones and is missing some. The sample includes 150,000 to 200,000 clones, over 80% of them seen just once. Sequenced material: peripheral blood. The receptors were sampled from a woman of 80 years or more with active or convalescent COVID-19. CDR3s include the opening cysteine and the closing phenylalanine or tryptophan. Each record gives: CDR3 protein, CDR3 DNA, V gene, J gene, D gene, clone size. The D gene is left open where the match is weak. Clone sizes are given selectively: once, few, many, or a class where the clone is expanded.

CATKPTSGGVEKLFF	TGTGCCACCAAGCCCACTTCCGGCGGCGTAGAAAAACTGTTTTTT	TRBV7-9	TRBJ1-4	-	-
CAWSRGSGNTIYF	TGTGCCTGGAGTAGGGGCTCTGGAAACACCATATATTTT	TRBV30	TRBJ1-3	-	-
CASSLQITGVEAFF	TGCGCCAGCAGCTTACAAATTACAGGTGTTGAAGCTTTCTTT	TRBV5-1	TRBJ1-1	-	-
CASSHETGSGYEQYF	TGCGCCAGCAGCCACGAGACAGGTTCCGGCTACGAGCAGTACTTC	TRBV4-3	TRBJ2-7	-	-
CSASRSGVGATDTQYF	TGCAGTGCTAGTAGGAGCGGGGTGGGGGCCACAGATACGCAGTATTTT	TRBV20-1	TRBJ2-3	-	-
CASSPASGGREQYF	TGTGCCAGCAGCCCAGCTAGCGGGGGACGCGAGCAGTACTTC	TRBV3-1/TRBV3-2	TRBJ2-7	TRBD2	few
CAIGQHYGYTF	TGTGCCATTGGACAGCACTATGGCTACACCTTC	TRBV10-3	TRBJ1-2	-	-
CASSPRQGYQETQYF	TGTGCCAGCAGCCCCCGGCAGGGGTACCAAGAGACCCAGTACTTC	TRBV9	TRBJ2-5	-	-
CASSIGRGVRTGELFF	TGTGCCAGTAGTATAGGCAGGGGGGTTCGGACCGGGGAGCTGTTTTTT	TRBV19	TRBJ2-2	-	-
CASSEDIYGYTF	TGCGCCAGCAGCGAGGACATTTATGGCTACACCTTC	TRBV5-1	TRBJ1-2	-	-
CASSPAGTGGGQPQHF	TGCGCCAGCAGCCCCGCCGGGACAGGGGGCGGGCAGCCCCAGCATTTT	TRBV5-1	TRBJ1-5	TRBD1	-
CASSFARASGGSDTQYF	TGTGCCAGCAGCTTTGCACGGGCTAGCGGGGGATCAGATACGCAGTATTTT	TRBV5-8	TRBJ2-3	TRBD2	-
CAGGGSYNSPLHF	TGTGCCGGGGGGGGCTCCTATAATTCACCCCTCCACTTT	TRBV7-2	TRBJ1-6	-	-
CASSYTGTGRENIQYF	TGTGCCAGCAGTTATACCGGGACAGGGCGGGAAAACATTCAGTACTTC	TRBV2	TRBJ2-4	TRBD1	-
CASSLVGSSYNEQFF	TGTGCCAGCAGCTTGGTAGGGAGCTCCTACAATGAGCAGTTCTTC	TRBV5-4	TRBJ2-1	-	-
CAWSTYTEAFF	TGTGCCTGGAGTACTTACACTGAAGCTTTCTTT	TRBV30	TRBJ1-1	-	-
CASSQDRGQELQPQHF	TGCGCCAGCAGCCAAGATAGGGGACAGGAACTTCAGCCCCAGCATTTT	TRBV4-3	TRBJ1-5	TRBD1	-
CASSLAASGGAIQETQYF	TGTGCCAGCAGCTTGGCGGCTAGCGGGGGGGCAATTCAAGAGACCCAGTACTTC	TRBV5-6	TRBJ2-5	TRBD2	-
CASSHGTKGIDTQYF	TGCGCCAGCAGCCATGGGACAAAGGGGATAGATACGCAGTATTTT	TRBV5-1	TRBJ2-3	-	-
CASSWSQGLGGEQFF	TGTGCCAGCAGCTGGTCACAGGGGCTTGGTGGTGAGCAGTTCTTC	TRBV5-5	TRBJ2-1	TRBD1	once
CASSIEAGAGRMNTEAFF	TGTGCCAGTAGTATAGAGGCGGGGGCCGGACGGATGAACACTGAAGCTTTCTTT	TRBV19	TRBJ1-1	-	few
CASSPDSVYGYTF	TGTGCCAGCAGTCCAGATTCCGTCTATGGCTACACCTTC	TRBV3-1/TRBV3-2	TRBJ1-2	-	-
CASSYSPGYGYTF	TGTGCCAGCAGTTACTCGCCGGGATATGGCTACACCTTC	TRBV6-2/TRBV6-3	TRBJ1-2	-	-
CASSVNRGGWTEAFF	TGTGCCAGCAGTGTCAACAGGGGTGGATGGACTGAAGCTTTCTTT	TRBV25-1	TRBJ1-1	TRBD1	-
CASSPRVTVNTEAFF	TGTGCCAGCAGTCCCCGCGTGACAGTGAACACTGAAGCTTTCTTT	TRBV6-5	TRBJ1-1	-	-
CASSPTRDRGFREKLFF	TGCGCCAGCAGCCCAACCCGGGACAGGGGCTTTCGAGAAAAACTGTTTTTT	TRBV4-1	TRBJ1-4	TRBD1	-
CASTPGHGNEKLFF	TGTGCCAGCACCCCGGGACACGGTAATGAAAAACTGTTTTTT	TRBV5-6	TRBJ1-4	-	once
CASSPTGTALANTEAFF	TGTGCTAGCAGCCCTACCGGGACAGCACTCGCGAACACTGAAGCTTTCTTT	TRBV7-7	TRBJ1-1	TRBD1	-
CAWRATGTSGGYGYTF	TGTGCCTGGAGGGCTACAGGGACATCTGGTGGCTATGGCTACACCTTC	TRBV30	TRBJ1-2	-	-
CASSLRQPSGNTIYF	TGTGCCAGCAGTTTACGACAGCCCTCTGGAAACACCATATATTTT	TRBV6-5	TRBJ1-3	-	-
CASSLGQDYGYTF	TGTGCCAGCAGCTTGGGTCAGGACTATGGCTACACCTTC	TRBV5-4	TRBJ1-2	-	-
CASSQDPPQGGNSPLHF	TGCGCCAGCAGCCAAGATCCCCCGCAGGGTGGTAATTCACCCCTCCACTTT	TRBV4-3	TRBJ1-6	-	-
CASSITRGADYNEQFF	TGTGCCAGTAGTATAACCCGGGGGGCAGACTACAATGAGCAGTTCTTC	TRBV19	TRBJ2-1	-	-
CATWGGNREAFF	TGTGCCACCTGGGGTGGGAACAGGGAAGCTTTCTTT	TRBV10-3	TRBJ1-1	-	-
CASRREVTSGVKGITGELFF	TGCGCCAGCAGGAGGGAGGTGACTAGCGGGGTAAAAGGGATCACCGGGGAGCTGTTTTTT	TRBV10-2	TRBJ2-2	TRBD2	-
CASRERDRGRDGYTF	TGTGCCAGCAGAGAAAGGGACAGGGGAAGAGATGGCTACACCTTC	TRBV2	TRBJ1-2	TRBD1	-
CASSLRSTGGNTGELFF	TGTGCCAGCAGCTTACGCTCGACAGGGGGCAACACCGGGGAGCTGTTTTTT	TRBV7-2	TRBJ2-2	TRBD1	-
CASSLESLAGGNSYEQYF	TGTGCCAGCAGCTTAGAAAGCCTAGCGGGGGGGAACTCCTACGAGCAGTACTTC	TRBV7-2	TRBJ2-7	TRBD2	-
CASSLGPVEAFF	TGTGCCAGCAGTTTAGGGCCAGTTGAAGCTTTCTTT	TRBV12-3/TRBV12-4	TRBJ1-1	-	once
CASSEPFRGADTQYF	TGCGCCAGCAGTGAACCTTTCAGGGGCGCAGATACGCAGTATTTT	TRBV10-2	TRBJ2-3	-	-
CASSLAAGEAFF	TGTGCCAGCAGCTTAGCGGCAGGTGAAGCTTTCTTT	TRBV11-3	TRBJ1-1	-	-
CASTVSGGAYEQYF	TGTGCCAGCACCGTAAGCGGGGGGGCTTACGAGCAGTACTTC	TRBV25-1	TRBJ2-7	TRBD2	-